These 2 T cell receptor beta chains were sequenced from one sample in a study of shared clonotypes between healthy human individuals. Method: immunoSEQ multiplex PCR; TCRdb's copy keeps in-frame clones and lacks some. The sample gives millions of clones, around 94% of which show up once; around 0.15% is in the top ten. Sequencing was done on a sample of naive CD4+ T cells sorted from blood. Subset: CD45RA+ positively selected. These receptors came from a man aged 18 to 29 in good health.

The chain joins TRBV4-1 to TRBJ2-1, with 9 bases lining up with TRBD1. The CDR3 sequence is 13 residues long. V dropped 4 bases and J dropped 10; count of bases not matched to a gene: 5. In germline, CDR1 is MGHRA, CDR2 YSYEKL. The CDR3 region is CASSLQGAGEQFF. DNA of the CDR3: TGCGCCAGCAGCCTACAGGGGGCAGGGGAGCAGTTCTTC.

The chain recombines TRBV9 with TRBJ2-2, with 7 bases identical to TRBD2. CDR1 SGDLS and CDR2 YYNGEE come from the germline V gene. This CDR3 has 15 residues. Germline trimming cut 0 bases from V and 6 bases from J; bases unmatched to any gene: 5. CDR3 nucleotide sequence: TGTGCCAGCAGCGTAGACTCTGGGAGGGCCGGGGAGCTGTTTTTT. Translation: CASSVDSGRAGELFF.